The 27 T cell receptor beta chains in this list originate from one sample, sequenced in a study of spatial heterogeneity in lung cancer. TCRdb fed the 5' RACE reads into MiXCR, producing one record per CDR3 protein. This sample has 110,000 or so distinct CDR3 sequences, with about a tenth found just once. Time point: blood at routine non-recurrence follow-up after resection. Source: PBMCs, taken at follow-up. These receptors came from a female donor with early-stage non-small cell lung cancer.

This clonotype showed up many times. The chain employs TRBV5-1 and TRBJ1-2; no clear D gene. With 0 bases removed from V and 0 bases from J, the gap between germline ends came to 9 bases. Germline CDR1 SGHRS, CDR2 YFSETQ. The CDR3 has 15 residues. CDR3 DNA sequence: TGCGCCAGCAGCTTGGATCCAGGAACTAACTATGGCTACACCTTC. Its protein product is CASSLDPGTNYGYTF. Complete variable domain (other parts from reference TRBV5-1 and TRBJ1-2): KAGVTQTPRYLIKTRGQQVTLSCSPISGHRSVSWYQQTPGQGLQFLFEYFSETQRNKGNFPGRFSGRQFSNSRSEMNVSTLELGDSALYLCASSLDPGTNYGYTFGSGTRLTVV.

DNA for the CDR3: TGCGCCAGCAGCCAAGAAACGAGTACAGGGGTAGGCACTGAAGCTTTCTTT. Its protein product is CASSQETSTGVGTEAFF. The chain recombines TRBV4-1 with TRBJ1-1; TRBD1 matches 7 bases. The CDR3 is made up of 17 amino acids. Trimming cost V 0 bases and J 4 bases; bases outside gene matches: 11. Germline-derived CDR1 and CDR2 are MGHRA and YSYEKL.

The chain couples TRBV14 to TRBJ2-7; 7 nucleotides match TRBD2. The germline gives CDR1 SGHDN, CDR2 FVKESK. The J segment lost 3 bases and the V segment lost 3 bases, leaving 5 bases of the junction unmatched. This CDR3 is built from 14 residues. The CDR3 DNA reads TGTGCCAGCAGCCAGGAGCGGGGCCTCTACGAGCAGTACTTC. It yields the protein CASSQERGLYEQYF.

The chain recombines TRBV9 with TRBJ1-6, with TRBD1 as a possible D gene (5 bases). CDR1 is SGDLS, CDR2 YYNGEE, per germline. The CDR3 covers 14 residues. Trimming pared 3 bases from V and 12 bases from J, leaving 16 bases between. The CDR3 protein is CASSEDMGEVPLHF. The CDR3 DNA follows: TGTGCCAGCAGCGAGGACATGGGGGAGGTACCCCTCCACTTT.

This chain links TRBV29-1 with TRBJ2-1; D remains unclear. Per germline, CDR1 SQVTM and CDR2 ANQGSEA. Deletions cut 6 bases from V and 7 bases from J, with 16 bases between. The CDR3 is made up of 13 amino acids. CDR3 protein: CSVYPDPRNEQFF. DNA of the CDR3: TGCAGCGTATACCCGGACCCGAGGAATGAGCAGTTCTTC.

This chain links TRBV7-3 with TRBJ2-2; possibly TRBD1 or TRBD2 for D (5 bases each). V was cut by 6 bases and J by 5 bases, with 13 bases left in between. The CDR3 spans 14 residues. Germline CDR1 is SGHTA and CDR2 is FQGTGA. Here the CDR3 DNA reads TGTGCCAGCAGACTTGGGGGATCGACCGGGGAGCTGTTTTTT. It specifies CASRLGGSTGELFF.

This clonotype was seen a handful of times. The chain uses TRBV9 and TRBJ2-1; D is uncertain. Germline CDR1 SGDLS, CDR2 YYNGEE. CDR3 length: 16 amino acids. Trimming removed 0 bases from V and 4 bases from J, with 14 bases in between. DNA of the CDR3: TGTGCCAGCAGCGTAGAGCAAGTTCCCCTGTACAATGAGCAGTTCTTC. Its protein product is CASSVEQVPLYNEQFF.

Ten or more counts support this clonotype. Its ends do not fully match the called genes, so a read error is possible. The rearrangement joins TRBV3-1 to TRBJ2-1; 8 bases line up with TRBD2. The CDR3 has 13 residues. Looked up from germline, CDR1 is LGHDT and CDR2 is YNNKEL (reference sequence). The CDR3 spells CASNQAGAFEQFF. Written as DNA, the CDR3 is TGTGCCAGCAACCAAGCGGGAGCCTTTGAGCAGTTCTTC.

This clonotype was observed many times. This rearrangement joins TRBV3-1 to TRBJ2-2; perhaps TRBD2 as D (5 bases). Trimming took off 4 bases at V and 5 bases at J, with 14 bases between the two ends. Per the germline V gene, CDR1 is LGHDT and CDR2 is YNNKEL (reference sequence). The CDR3 is made up of 15 amino acids. The CDR3 nucleotides are TGTGCCAGCAGCCCCGGGGTAGGAGATACCGGGGAGCTGTTTTTT. Translating it yields CASSPGVGDTGELFF.

V and J are TRBV3-1 and TRBJ2-4; TRBD2 matches 8 bases. This CDR3 is built from 16 residues. Germline CDR1 LGHDT, CDR2 YNNKEL (reference sequence). The V gene end was trimmed by 3 bases and the J gene end by 1 base; junction bases not matched to a gene: 5. The CDR3 spells CASSHSAGAAKNIQYF. The CDR3 DNA sequence: TGTGCCAGCAGCCACTCAGCGGGAGCTGCCAAAAACATTCAGTACTTC.

V gene TRBV7-3 combines with J gene TRBJ2-3; no definite D call. V shed 4 bases and J shed 0 bases, with 8 bases lying between them. Germline V gene data show CDR1 as SGHTA and CDR2 as FQGTGA. The CDR3 consists of 14 residues. The CDR3: CASSSGGSTDTQYF. The CDR3 bases are TGTGCCAGCAGCTCCGGTGGGAGCACAGATACGCAGTATTTT. The full variable domain, its missing parts supplied by reference TRBV7-3 and TRBJ2-3, is GAGVSQTPSNKVTEKGKYVELRCDPISGHTALYWYRQSLGQGPEFLIYFQGTGAADDSGLPNDRFFAVRPEGSVSTLKIQRTERGDSAVYLCASSSGGSTDTQYFGPGTRLTVL.

This clonotype appeared many times. The rearrangement links TRBV27 to TRBJ2-4; 10 bases are a match to TRBD2. CDR1 is MNHEY and CDR2 is SMNVEV in the germline V gene (reference sequence). J gave up 5 bases and V 8 bases, and 15 bases lay outside the gene matches. The CDR3 is 17 amino acids. The CDR3 nucleotides are TGTGCCAGCGGGCAGCTCGAAGCGGGAGGGCTACAAAACATTCAGTACTTC. Encoded protein: CASGQLEAGGLQNIQYF.

J is TRBJ1-5 and V is TRBV2; no firm D call. This CDR3 has 13 residues. Trimming shortened V by 6 bases and J by 5 bases, and 11 bases separated the two germline ends. Germline-derived CDR1 and CDR2 are SNHLY and FYNNEI. In nucleotides, the CDR3 is TGTGCCAGCAGGGTAGGGCCCGATCAGCCCCAGCATTTT. It is translated as CASRVGPDQPQHF. Full variable domain (missing parts from reference TRBV2 and TRBJ1-5): EPEVTQTPSHQVTQMGQEVILRCVPISNHLYFYWYRQILGQKVEFLVSFYNNEISEKSEIFDDQFSVERPDGSNFTLKIRSTKLEDSAMYFCASRVGPDQPQHFGDGTRLSIL.

The chain combines TRBV10-3 with TRBJ2-7; 14 bases map to TRBD2. Germline CDR1 ENHRY, CDR2 SYGVKD. The ends lost 10 bases at V and 6 bases at J; junction bases unmatched: 8. CDR3 length: 14 residues. The CDR3 loop is CARLAGGLLGEQYV. CDR3 in DNA: TGTGCCAGACTAGCGGGAGGGCTCCTGGGCGAGCAGTACGTC.

This clonotype came up many times. This chain uses TRBV12-3 or TRBV12-4 with TRBJ1-3; 7 nucleotides line up with TRBD1. The ends lost 3 bases at V and 0 bases at J; junction bases unmatched: 2. The CDR3 extends over 15 amino acids. The CDR3, as DNA: TGTGCCAGCAGTTTTGCAGGGGGCTCTGGAAACACCATATATTTT. Encoded protein: CASSFAGGSGNTIYF.

This clonotype has at least ten counts. This sequence joins TRBV29-1 and TRBJ2-1; 8 nucleotides agree with TRBD1. Germline V lookup: CDR1 SQVTM, CDR2 ANQGSEA. V lost 6 bases, J lost 3 bases, and 1 base stayed unmatched. The CDR3 is 12 residues long. The CDR3 DNA follows: TGCAGCGTCGGGACAGGCTACAATGAGCAGTTCTTC. This gives the protein CSVGTGYNEQFF.

This clonotype was recorded once. J is TRBJ1-1 and V is TRBV7-8, with 7 positions matching TRBD1. Germline CDR1 and CDR2: SGHVS and FQNEAQ. J was trimmed by 4 bases and V by 1 base; bases with no gene match: 15. This CDR3 comprises 18 residues. The CDR3 region has the DNA TGTGCCAGCAGCTTAGGGGCATCAGGTCCCAGGGGGGCCACTGAAGCTTTCTTT. Protein sequence: CASSLGASGPRGATEAFF.

This clonotype was counted between two and nine times. The chain couples TRBV7-2 to TRBJ2-1, with 9 nucleotides matching TRBD2. CDR1 SGHTA and CDR2 FQGNSA come from the germline V gene. Losses at the gene ends were 8 bases for V and 5 bases for J; bases not matched to a gene: 13. The CDR3 has 16 residues. The CDR3 is CASGFRGGRANNEQFF. DNA for the CDR3: TGTGCCAGCGGTTTCCGTGGCGGGAGGGCCAACAATGAGCAGTTCTTC.

The chain combines TRBV15 with TRBJ1-5; D gene ambiguous. V was cut by 0 bases and J by 0 bases, with 9 bases left in between. The CDR3 has 16 amino acids. CDR1 and CDR2 from the germline V gene are LNHNV and YYDKDF (reference sequence). The CDR3 bases are TGTGCCACCAGCAGAGACCTGATTTATAGCAATCAGCCCCAGCATTTT. Its protein is CATSRDLIYSNQPQHF.

The table lists this clonotype with a few counts. The V gene is TRBV6-5, the J gene TRBJ2-5, with D maybe TRBD2 (6 bases). Trimming took off 4 bases at V and 6 bases at J, with 12 bases between the two ends. The CDR3 is made up of 13 amino acids. CDR1 is MNHEY and CDR2 is SVGAGI in the germline V gene. DNA for the CDR3: TGTGCCAGCAGTTTCCGGGGGAGACAGACCCAGTACTTC. Translating gives CASSFRGRQTQYF.

V usage is TRBV20-1 and J usage is TRBJ2-1, with 8 bases lining up with TRBD1. Germline CDR1 DFQATT, CDR2 SNEGSKA (reference sequence). With 2 bases clipped from V and 8 bases from J, the junction kept 20 bases outside the gene matches. This CDR3 comprises 18 residues. The CDR3, as DNA: TGCAGTGCTAGAAGTCTTCGCAGGGGGCCCAATTTTCGCGATGAGCAGTTCTTC. Protein: CSARSLRRGPNFRDEQFF.

This clonotype appeared a few times. The gene calls are TRBV5-1 and TRBJ2-2; the D gene is possibly TRBD2 (6 bases). Trimming left V 1 base short and J 6 bases short, with 13 bases between. The CDR3 totals 15 residues. Germline CDR1 is SGHRS and CDR2 is YFSETQ. The CDR3 loop reads CASSLNSGNAGELFF. CDR3 in DNA: TGCGCCAGCAGCTTGAATAGCGGCAACGCCGGGGAGCTGTTTTTT.

V is TRBV10-2 and J is TRBJ2-1, with a possible D match to TRBD1 (6 bases). Germline CDR1 and CDR2: WSHSY and SAAADI. The V and J ends lost 1 base and 4 bases respectively, with 14 bases between them. This CDR3 region has 16 residues. CDR3 nucleotide sequence: TGCGCCAGCAGTGAGTTTGCTGTAGGGGGTTACAATGAGCAGTTCTTC. Translated: CASSEFAVGGYNEQFF.

This clonotype has at least ten counts. The chain carries TRBV29-1 and TRBJ1-2; D is unclear. Germline V gene lookup returns CDR1 SQVTM and CDR2 ANQGSEA. The CDR3 covers 11 residues. Trimming stripped 4 bases from V and 2 bases from J, with 5 bases between. The CDR3 sequence: CSVGENYGYTF. As DNA, the CDR3 is TGCAGCGTTGGGGAGAACTATGGCTACACCTTC.

This sequence joins TRBV11-2 and TRBJ2-1; D is unclear. CDR1 SGHAT and CDR2 FQNNGV come from the germline V gene. This CDR3 is 14 amino acids long. V dropped 5 bases and J dropped 4 bases, with 12 bases sitting between them. The CDR3 protein is CASSHRAMYNEQFF. The CDR3 region has the DNA TGTGCCAGCAGCCACCGGGCCATGTACAATGAGCAGTTCTTC.

The V call is TRBV20-1, the J call TRBJ2-3; possibly TRBD1 or TRBD2 for D (6 bases each). The CDR3 has 14 residues. Germline values: CDR1 DFQATT, CDR2 SNEGSKA (reference sequence). V was clipped by 6 bases and J by 6 bases, with 19 bases between them. CDR3 sequence (DNA): TGCAGTGCGGAGAGGGGGGACATAAGCGATACGCAGTATTTT. The encoded protein is CSAERGDISDTQYF.

This clonotype was picked up many times. V and J are TRBV3-1 and TRBJ1-4; possibly TRBD1 for D (5 bases). V lost 3 bases and J 5 bases, leaving 16 bases between the germline ends. This CDR3 has 16 residues. The germline gives CDR1 LGHDT, CDR2 YNNKEL (reference sequence). Here the CDR3 DNA reads TGTGCCAGCAGCCATGGCTGGGGGACCGGGAATGAAAAACTGTTTTTT. Translating it yields CASSHGWGTGNEKLFF.